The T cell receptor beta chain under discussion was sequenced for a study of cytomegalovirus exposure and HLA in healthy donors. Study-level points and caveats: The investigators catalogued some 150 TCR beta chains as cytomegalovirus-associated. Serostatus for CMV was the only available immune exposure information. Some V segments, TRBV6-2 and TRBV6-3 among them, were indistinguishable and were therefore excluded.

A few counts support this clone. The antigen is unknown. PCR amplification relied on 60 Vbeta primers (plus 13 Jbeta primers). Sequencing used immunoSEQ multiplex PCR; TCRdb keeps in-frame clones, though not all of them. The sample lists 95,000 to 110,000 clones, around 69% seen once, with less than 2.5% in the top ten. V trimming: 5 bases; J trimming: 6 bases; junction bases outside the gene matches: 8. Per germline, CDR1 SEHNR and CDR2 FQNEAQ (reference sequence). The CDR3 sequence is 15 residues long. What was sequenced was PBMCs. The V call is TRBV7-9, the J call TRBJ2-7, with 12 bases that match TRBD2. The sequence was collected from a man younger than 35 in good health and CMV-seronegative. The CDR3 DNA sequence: TGTGCCAGCAGCATTCTAGCGGGGGGGCCCATCGAGCAGTACTTC. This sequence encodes CASSILAGGPIEQYF.